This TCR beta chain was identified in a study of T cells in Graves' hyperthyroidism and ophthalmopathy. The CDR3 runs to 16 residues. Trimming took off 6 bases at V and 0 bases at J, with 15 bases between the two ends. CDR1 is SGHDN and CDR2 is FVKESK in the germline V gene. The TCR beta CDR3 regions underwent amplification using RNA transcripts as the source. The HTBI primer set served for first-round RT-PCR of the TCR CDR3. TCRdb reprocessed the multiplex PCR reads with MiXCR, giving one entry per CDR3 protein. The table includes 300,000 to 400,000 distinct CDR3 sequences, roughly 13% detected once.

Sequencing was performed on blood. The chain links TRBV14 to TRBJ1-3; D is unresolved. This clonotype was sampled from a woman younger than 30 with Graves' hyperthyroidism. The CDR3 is CASSRETPSSGNTIYF. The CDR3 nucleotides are TGTGCCAGCAGTCGCGAGACTCCCAGCTCTGGAAACACCATATATTTT.